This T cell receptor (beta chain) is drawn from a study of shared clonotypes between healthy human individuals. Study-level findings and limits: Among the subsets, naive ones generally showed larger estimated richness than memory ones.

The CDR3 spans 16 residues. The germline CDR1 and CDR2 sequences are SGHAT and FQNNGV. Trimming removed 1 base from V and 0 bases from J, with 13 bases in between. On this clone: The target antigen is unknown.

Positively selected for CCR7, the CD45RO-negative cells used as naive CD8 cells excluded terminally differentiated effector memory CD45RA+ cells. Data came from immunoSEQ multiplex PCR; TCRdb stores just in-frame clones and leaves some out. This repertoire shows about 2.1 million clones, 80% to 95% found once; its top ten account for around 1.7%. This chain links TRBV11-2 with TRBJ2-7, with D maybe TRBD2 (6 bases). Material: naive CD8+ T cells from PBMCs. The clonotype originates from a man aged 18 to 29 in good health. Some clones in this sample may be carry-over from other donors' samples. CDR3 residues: CASSLVGGANSYEQYF. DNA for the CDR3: TGTGCCAGCAGCTTAGTTGGCGGGGCGAACTCCTACGAGCAGTACTTC.